This TCR beta chain is drawn from a study of cytomegalovirus exposure and HLA in healthy donors. Study details: Ancestry clustering placed around four fifths of approximately 370 genotyped donors in the Caucasian-associated cluster. Study conclusions and caveats: For most TCR beta V segments, an earlier analysis put the productive rate at about 87% or about 30% of the time. Based on reports, TCR beta sequences accurately predicted HLA-A and HLA-B alleles for most subjects. Later on, a genetic analysis was performed. It linked a missense variant in DCLRE1C with V- and J-gene trimming of TCR beta.

V lost 6 bases to trimming and J lost 2 bases; unmatched junction nucleotides: 6. Germline CDR1 reads MNHNS; CDR2 reads SASEGT. The CDR3 sequence is 15 residues long. On this clone: Its antigen is not known.

PCR amplification relied on 60 Vbeta primers (plus 13 Jbeta primers). TCRdb's table, derived via immunoSEQ multiplex PCR, lists solely in-frame clones and lacks some. This sample has 45,000 to 65,000 clones, with roughly 82% found just once. The sequence came from a man in his thirties or forties in good health and CMV-seronegative. The chain recombines TRBV6-1 with TRBJ2-3, with 9 bases fitting TRBD2. Sequencing input: PBMCs. The CDR3 DNA reads TGTGCCAGCAGATCCGGCGGGAGGGCCACAGATACGCAGTATTTT. Translated, it gives CASRSGGRATDTQYF.